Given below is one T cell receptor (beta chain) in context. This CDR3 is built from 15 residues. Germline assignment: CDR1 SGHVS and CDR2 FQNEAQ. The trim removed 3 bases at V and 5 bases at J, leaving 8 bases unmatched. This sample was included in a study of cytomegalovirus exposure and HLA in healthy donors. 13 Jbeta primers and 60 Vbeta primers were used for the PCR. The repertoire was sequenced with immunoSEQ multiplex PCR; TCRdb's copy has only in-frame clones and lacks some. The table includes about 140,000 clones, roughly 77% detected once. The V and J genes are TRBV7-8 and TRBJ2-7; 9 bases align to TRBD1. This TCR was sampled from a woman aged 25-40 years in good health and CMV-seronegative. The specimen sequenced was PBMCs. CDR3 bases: TGTGCCAGCAGCTTCTCCGGGACAGGGTTGAACGAGCAGTACTTC. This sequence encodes CASSFSGTGLNEQYF.